This TCR beta chain emerged from a study of T cells in Graves' hyperthyroidism and ophthalmopathy. Study-level points and caveats: In blood, most of the thyroid clonotypes expanded above 0.001 were also present.

Lactation, pregnancy, other autoimmune disease or uncontrolled infection excluded patients. Amplification yielded TCR beta CDR3 regions, with RNA transcripts as the source. HTBI primers were the set used in a first-round RT-PCR of the TCR CDR3. MiXCR, applied by TCRdb to the multiplex PCR reads, yields one record per CDR3 protein. The table has roughly 630,000 distinct CDR3 sequences, about a sixth seen once. The CDR3 spans 11 residues. CDR1 and CDR2 from the germline V gene are MNHEY and SMNVEV (reference sequence). This clonotype was counted only a few times. Its antigen remains unknown. Its ends do not fully match the called genes, so a read error is possible.

This chain uses TRBV27 with TRBJ2-7, with TRBD1 as a possible D gene (5 bases). This TCR was recovered from a woman aged 25-40 years with Graves' hyperthyroidism. The sequencing input was blood. In nucleotides, the CDR3 is TGCGCCAGCAGAAGGGGTGACGAGCAGTACTTC. Its protein is CASRRGDEQYF.